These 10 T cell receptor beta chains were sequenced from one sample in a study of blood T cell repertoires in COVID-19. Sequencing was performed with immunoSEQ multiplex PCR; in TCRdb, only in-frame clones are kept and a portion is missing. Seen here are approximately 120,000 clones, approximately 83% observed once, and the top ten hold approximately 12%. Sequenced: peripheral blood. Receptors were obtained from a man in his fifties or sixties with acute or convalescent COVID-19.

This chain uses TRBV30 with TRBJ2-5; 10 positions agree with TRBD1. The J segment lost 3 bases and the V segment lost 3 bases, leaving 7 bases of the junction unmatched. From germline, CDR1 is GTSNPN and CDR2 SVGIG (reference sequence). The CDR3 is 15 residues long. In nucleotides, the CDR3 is TGTGCCTGGAGCAGAGACAGGGGGCGCGAAGAGACCCAGTACTTC. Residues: CAWSRDRGREETQYF.

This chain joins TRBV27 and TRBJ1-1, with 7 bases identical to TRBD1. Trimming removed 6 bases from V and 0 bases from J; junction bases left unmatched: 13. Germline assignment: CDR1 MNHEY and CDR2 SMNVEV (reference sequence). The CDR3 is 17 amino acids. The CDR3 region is CASSLVKGARMNTEAFF. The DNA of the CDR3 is TGTGCCAGCAGCCTGGTAAAGGGGGCCAGGATGAACACTGAAGCTTTCTTT.

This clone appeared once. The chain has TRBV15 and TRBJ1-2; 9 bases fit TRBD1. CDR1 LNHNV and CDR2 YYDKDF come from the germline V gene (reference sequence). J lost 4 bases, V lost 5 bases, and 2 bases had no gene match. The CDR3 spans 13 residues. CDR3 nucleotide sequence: TGTGCCACCAGCCCGGACAGGGGCTATGGCTACACCTTC. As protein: CATSPDRGYGYTF.

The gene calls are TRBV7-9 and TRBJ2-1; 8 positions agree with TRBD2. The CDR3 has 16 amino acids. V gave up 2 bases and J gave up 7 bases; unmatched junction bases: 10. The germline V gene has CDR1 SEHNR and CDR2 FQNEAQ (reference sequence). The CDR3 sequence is CASSLPRGGTGNEQFF. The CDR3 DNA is TGTGCCAGCAGCTTACCCCGGGGGGGTACGGGTAATGAGCAGTTCTTC.

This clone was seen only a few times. The CDR3 sequence: CASSPSGRGEQFF. CDR3 DNA sequence: TGTGCCAGCAGTCCTAGCGGAAGAGGTGAGCAGTTCTTC. The chain has TRBV12-3 or TRBV12-4 and TRBJ2-1; 7 bases are shared with TRBD2. The CDR3 consists of 13 residues. Trimming took 5 bases from V and 9 from J; bases not matched to a gene: 7.

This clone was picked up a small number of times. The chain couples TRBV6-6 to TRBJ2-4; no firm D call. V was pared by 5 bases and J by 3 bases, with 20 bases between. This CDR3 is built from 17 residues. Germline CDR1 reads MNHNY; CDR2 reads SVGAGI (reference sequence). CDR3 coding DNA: TGTGCCAGCAGTCTCCAAAGTGCAGGCTATGTCAAAAACATTCAGTACTTC. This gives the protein CASSLQSAGYVKNIQYF.

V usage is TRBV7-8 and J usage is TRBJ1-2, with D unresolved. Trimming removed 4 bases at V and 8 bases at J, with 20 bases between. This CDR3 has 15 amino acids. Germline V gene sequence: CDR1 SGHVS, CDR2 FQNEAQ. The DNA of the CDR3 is TGTGCCAGCAGCTCTACCCGGGGAAAGATCGGAGGCTACACCTTC. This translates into CASSSTRGKIGGYTF.

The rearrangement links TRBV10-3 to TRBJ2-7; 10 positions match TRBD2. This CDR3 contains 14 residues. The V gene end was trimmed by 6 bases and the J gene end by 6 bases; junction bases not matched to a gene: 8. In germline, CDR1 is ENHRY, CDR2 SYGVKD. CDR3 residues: CAIRASSGSGEQYF. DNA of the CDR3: TGTGCCATCAGGGCATCTAGCGGGAGCGGCGAGCAGTACTTC.

The CDR3 sequence is CASSLRRGGETQYF. The DNA for the CDR3 is TGTGCCAGCAGCTTGCGGAGGGGTGGGGAGACCCAGTACTTC. V usage is TRBV5-4 and J usage is TRBJ2-5; tentatively, D is TRBD2 (6 bases). The CDR3 consists of 14 residues. Between the trimmed V and J ends, which lost 1 base and 5 bases, there was a span of 12 bases. Germline CDR1 SGHNT, CDR2 YYREEE (reference sequence).

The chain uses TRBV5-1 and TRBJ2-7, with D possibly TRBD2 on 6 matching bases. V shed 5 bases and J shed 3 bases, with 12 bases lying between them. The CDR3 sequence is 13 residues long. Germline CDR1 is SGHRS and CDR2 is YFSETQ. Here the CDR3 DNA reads TGCGCCAGCAGAGATAGCGGAGACTACGAGCAGTACTTC. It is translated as CASRDSGDYEQYF.